These T cell receptor beta chains were read from a single sample in a study of Graves' ophthalmopathy and Graves' hyperthyroidism. A single record per CDR3 protein comes from TCRdb applying MiXCR to the multiplex PCR reads. The data contain 560,000 or so distinct CDR3 sequences, 39% of them seen just once; the ten biggest clones take up about 4.2%. Source material: peripheral blood or thyroid tissue (not recorded which). These receptor sequences come from an adult man with Graves' hyperthyroidism. Both conserved end residues are part of each CDR3. A D gene is named only where the DNA matches it firmly. Not all rows give a size; the values are once, few, many and, for expanded clones, a class.

-	TRBV28	TRBJ1-5	-	TGTGCCAGCAAGCTCCCCCCACAGCCCCAGCATTTT	CASKLPPQPQHF
-	TRBV2	TRBJ2-7	few	TGTGCCAGCACCCCTCGGGGAGTTGGGTACGAGCAGTGCTTC	CASTPRGVGYEQCF
-	TRBV29-1	TRBJ2-2	-	TGCAGCGCTGGGGCGAACACCGGGGAGCTGTTTTTT	CSAGANTGELFF
TRBD2	TRBV6-5	TRBJ2-7	many	TGTGCCAGCATGGCTAGCGGGAGGGCCTACGAGCAGTACTTC	CASMASGRAYEQYF
-	TRBV7-9	TRBJ1-3	-	TGTGCCAGCAGCTTAGACCCGGACGGTTTGTGGGGAAACACCATATATTTT	CASSLDPDGLWGNTIYF
-	TRBV7-8	TRBJ2-2	many	TGTGCCAGCAGCTTAGCCCTCCCCGGGGAGCTGTTTTTT	CASSLALPGELFF
-	TRBV7-9	TRBJ2-7	-	TGTGCCAGCAGCTTACCGCGGGACGGCTCCTACGAGCAGTACTTC	CASSLPRDGSYEQYF
TRBD1	TRBV10-3	TRBJ1-2	-	TGTGCCAGCAGTTACTGGGGGACAGGCGACGCTATTGGCTACACCTTC	CASSYWGTGDAIGYTF
-	TRBV20-1	TRBJ2-1	-	TGCAGTGCTAGGGGCAAGGGGCGTACCTACAATGAGCAGTTCTTC	CSARGKGRTYNEQFF
TRBD2	TRBV28	TRBJ2-5	-	TGTGCCAGCAGTTCAACCGGGACTAGCACTCAAGAGACCCAGTACTTC	CASSSTGTSTQETQYF
-	TRBV9	TRBJ2-2	-	TGTGCCAGCAGCGTAGTTGCCGGGACCGGGGAGCTGTTTTTT	CASSVVAGTGELFF
-	TRBV20-1	TRBJ1-1	-	TGCAGTGCTAGGGAGGGAACCACTGAAGCTTTCTTT	CSAREGTTEAFF
-	TRBV24-1	TRBJ1-6	-	-	CATSDFGAGEASPLHF
-	TRBV7-2	TRBJ2-2	many	TGTGCCAGCAGCTTTTTGTCTAGTAGTAACACCGGGGAGCTGTTTTTT	CASSFLSSSNTGELFF
TRBD1	TRBV24-1	TRBJ2-5	many	TGTGCCACCAGTGCCCTGACAGGGGGAGAGACCCAGTACTTC	CATSALTGGETQYF
TRBD1	TRBV29-1	TRBJ1-2	-	TGCAGCGTTGACCCCCCGGGACAGGGAATTGGCTACACCTTC	CSVDPPGQGIGYTF
TRBD1	TRBV2	TRBJ1-2	many	TGTGCCAGCAGTGCCCACCGGACAGGGAACTATGGCTACACCTTC	CASSAHRTGNYGYTF
-	TRBV6-1	TRBJ2-5	many	TGTGCCAGCAGTGAAGTGGGGGGCGTAGAGACCCAGTACTTC	CASSEVGGVETQYF
-	TRBV12-3/TRBV12-4	TRBJ1-2	-	TGTGCCAGCAGGGAGATAGGGTTGGGCGATTATGGCTACACGTTC	CASREIGLGDYGYTF
-	TRBV28	TRBJ2-6	few	TGTGCCACCACCTCTGGGGCCAACGTCCTGACTTTC	CATTSGANVLTF
-	TRBV10-3	TRBJ1-2	many	TGTGCCATCAGTGAGTCGATAACGGGGGCAGGTGGCTACACCTTC	CAISESITGAGGYTF
TRBD2	TRBV25-1	TRBJ2-7	-	TGTGCCAGCAGCTTGACCGCTAGCGGGGGTGGGGAGCAGTACTTC	CASSLTASGGGEQYF
-	TRBV10-3	TRBJ1-3	-	TGTGCCATCAGGGACAGACTCACCATATATTTT	CAIRDRLTIYF
TRBD1	TRBV7-2	TRBJ1-1	many	TGTGCCAGCAGCGTGTGGACAGGGGTTTTCCATGACACTGAAGCTTTCTTT	CASSVWTGVFHDTEAFF
TRBD1	TRBV7-9	TRBJ2-3	few	TGTGCCAGCAGGACAGGGGAGACAGATACGCAGTATTTT	CASRTGETDTQYF
-	TRBV6-5	TRBJ1-4	many	TGTGCCAGCAGTGTCGGTGGGGCCTTTAATGAAAAACTGTTTTTT	CASSVGGAFNEKLFF
-	TRBV10-3	TRBJ2-7	-	TGTGCCTTCGGGGGCCGCAGCTCCTACAATGAGCAGTACTTC	CAFGGRSSYNEQYF
-	TRBV7-3	TRBJ2-7	few	TGTGCCAGTACCCTCGAGCAGTACTTC	CASTLEQYF
-	TRBV5-1	TRBJ2-2	many	TGCGCCAGCAGCTTCCTCGGACAGAACACCGGGGAGCTGTTTTTT	CASSFLGQNTGELFF
TRBD1	TRBV5-6	TRBJ2-7	many	TGTGCCAGCAGCAAGGACAGGACCTACGAGCAGTACTTC	CASSKDRTYEQYF
TRBD1	TRBV20-1	TRBJ1-2	many	TGCAGTGCTAGAACAGGGGGCGTCGATGGCTACACCTTC	CSARTGGVDGYTF
TRBD1	TRBV4-1	TRBJ1-2	many	TGCGCCAGCTGCCTGGACAGGGGGCTTGACTATGGCTACACCTTC	CASCLDRGLDYGYTF
TRBD2	TRBV20-1	TRBJ2-2	-	TGCAGTGCTATCAGCGGGACTAGCGGGGCTGCTACCGGGGAGCTGTTTTTT	CSAISGTSGAATGELFF
-	TRBV6-5	TRBJ1-2	many	TGTGCCAGCAGTTACTACGGTCAAGGAGGCTACACCTTC	CASSYYGQGGYTF
-	TRBV7-9	TRBJ1-5	-	TGTGCCAGCAGCTTAGACAGTCAAGATCAGCCCCAGCATTTT	CASSLDSQDQPQHF
TRBD1	TRBV2	TRBJ2-5	many	TGTGCCAGCAGTGACAGGGGGTGGCAAGAGACCCAGTACTTC	CASSDRGWQETQYF
-	TRBV7-9	TRBJ1-4	few	TGTGCCAGCAGCCCTGGAGGTGGGGTTGAAAAACTGTTTTTT	CASSPGGGVEKLFF